Presented here are 30 T cell receptor beta chains from one specimen sequenced in a study of vaccination effects on CD4 cells after COVID-19. Antigen-specific CD4+ T cells were expanded with viral peptide pools in the ViraFEST assay before sequencing. When around 10 days of culture had elapsed, CD4+ T cells were isolated. All participants had two doses of either the BNT162b2 or mRNA-1273 vaccine. Generated by immunoSEQ multiplex PCR, the TCRdb table keeps only in-frame clones and is missing some. Of 25,000 to 30,000 clones in the sample, roughly four fifths were seen once. Their antigens are not known. The specimen comprised CD4+ T cells from PBMCs cultured with HCoV-OC43 spike peptides, sampled after COVID-19 vaccination. Subset reported: HCoV-OC43 spike overlapping peptide pool stimulation. These receptors came from a human donor who received a COVID-19 vaccine.

Here the CDR3 reads CASSAPPVLTLSDTQYF. The DNA for the CDR3 is TGTGCCAGCAGCGCCCCCCCGGTACTCACTTTGTCGGATACGCAGTATTTT. The chain recombines TRBV9 with TRBJ2-3; D gene uncertain. The germline V gene has CDR1 SGDLS and CDR2 YYNGEE. The CDR3 runs 17 residues. V lost 3 bases and J lost 6, with 23 bases in between.

This chain connects TRBV5-1 to TRBJ1-4, with TRBD1 matching over 7 bases. Germline CDR1 reads SGHRS; CDR2 reads YFSETQ. This CDR3 has 14 residues. The trim removed 0 bases at V and 5 bases at J, leaving 1 base unmatched. CDR3 coding DNA: TGCGCCAGCAGCTTGGGACAGGGCAATGAAAAACTGTTTTTT. Translation gives CASSLGQGNEKLFF.

V is TRBV18 and J is TRBJ1-1; D is unclear. This CDR3 spans 13 amino acids. V was trimmed by 6 bases and J by 1 base, leaving 9 bases between them. Germline CDR1 is KGHSH and CDR2 is LQKENI. The DNA for the CDR3 is TGTGCCAGCTCGTTCGGGTCGAACACTGAAGCTTTCTTT. Translation gives CASSFGSNTEAFF.

The CDR3 protein is CASSLKKIAGGYSYNEQFF. CDR3 in DNA: TGTGCCAGCAGCTTGAAGAAAATAGCGGGAGGTTATTCCTACAATGAGCAGTTCTTC. V and J are TRBV5-4 and TRBJ2-1, with 10 nucleotides matching TRBD2. The CDR3 extends over 19 amino acids. The junction had 11 bases not matched to a gene; V was cut back by 1 base and J by 1 base. Germline V gene data show CDR1 as SGHNT and CDR2 as YYREEE (reference sequence).

The gene calls are TRBV2 and TRBJ1-1; D remains ambiguous. Per the germline V gene, CDR1 is SNHLY and CDR2 is FYNNEI. The CDR3 totals 15 residues. Trimming took off 7 bases at V and 2 bases at J, with 17 bases between the two ends. The CDR3 DNA follows: TGTGCCAGCACGTCCCCGGGAGGTGGAAACACTGAAGCTTTCTTT. Translating it yields CASTSPGGGNTEAFF.

The sample holds a few counts of this clone. This chain connects TRBV3-1 (or the pseudogene TRBV3-2) to TRBJ2-3; D is unresolved. The CDR3 loop spans 15 amino acids. V was trimmed by 4 bases and J by 4 bases, leaving 15 bases between them. Germline V gene data show CDR1 as LGHDT and CDR2 as YNNKEL (reference sequence). The CDR3: CASSPQFGSSDTQYF. In DNA, the CDR3 is TGTGCCAGCAGCCCGCAGTTTGGTAGCTCAGATACGCAGTATTTT.

The rearrangement uses TRBV7-9 and TRBJ2-3; D may correspond to TRBD1 or TRBD2 (5 bases each). The CDR3 length is 14 residues. In germline, CDR1 is SEHNR, CDR2 FQNEAQ (reference sequence). V lost 2 bases, J lost 5 bases, and 11 bases lay in between. The CDR3, as DNA: TGTGCCAGCAGCTTAAACGGGGCGGGAGATACGCAGTATTTT. This encodes CASSLNGAGDTQYF.

The chain carries TRBV20-1 and TRBJ2-2; D is ambiguous. Trimming took off 3 bases at V and 1 base at J, with 9 bases between the two ends. The CDR3 spans 14 residues. From germline, CDR1 is DFQATT and CDR2 SNEGSKA (reference sequence). The CDR3: CSASWAGNTGELFF. CDR3 nucleotide sequence: TGCAGTGCTAGTTGGGCAGGGAACACCGGGGAGCTGTTTTTT.

For the CDR3, the DNA is TGCAGCGTTGGCCCGGCAGGGAATGAGCAGTTCTTC. It is translated as CSVGPAGNEQFF. The chain uses TRBV29-1 and TRBJ2-1; possibly TRBD1 for D (5 bases). V was cut by 4 bases and J by 7 bases, with 11 bases left in between. This CDR3 spans 12 amino acids. Germline lookup yields CDR1 SQVTM and CDR2 ANQGSEA.

This chain uses TRBV5-4 with TRBJ2-1; D might be TRBD2 (5 bases). Germline CDR1 reads SGHNT; CDR2 reads YYREEE (reference sequence). CDR3 length: 15 amino acids. The V end lost 0 bases, the J end lost 1 base, and 8 bases lay between the germline ends. The CDR3 loop is CASSLEAESYNEQFF. Written as DNA, the CDR3 is TGTGCCAGCAGCTTGGAAGCGGAATCCTACAATGAGCAGTTCTTC.

This sequence joins TRBV5-1 and TRBJ1-2; TRBD1 is a possible D gene (5 bases). V was pared by 4 bases and J by 3 bases, with 10 bases between. CDR1 is SGHRS, CDR2 YFSETQ, per germline. The length of the CDR3 is 13 residues. CDR3 sequence (DNA): TGCGCCAGCAGCGGAGACAGCTACTATGGCTACACCTTC. This codes for CASSGDSYYGYTF. Looking up the rest from reference TRBV5-1 and TRBJ1-2 gives the full variable domain: KAGVTQTPRYLIKTRGQQVTLSCSPISGHRSVSWYQQTPGQGLQFLFEYFSETQRNKGNFPGRFSGRQFSNSRSEMNVSTLELGDSALYLCASSGDSYYGYTFGSGTRLTVV.

The chain carries TRBV9 and TRBJ1-2, with D possibly being TRBD1 (5 bases). The germline V gene encodes CDR1 SGDLS and CDR2 YYNGEE. The CDR3 consists of 15 residues. Trimming removed 3 bases at V and 1 base at J, with 13 bases between. This CDR3 is CASSEGTAINYGYTF. For the CDR3, the DNA is TGTGCCAGCAGCGAAGGGACGGCCATTAACTATGGCTACACCTTC.

The DNA for the CDR3 is TGCGCCAGCAGCTTGGCGAGCGGGAGCGGTTACAATGAGCAGTTCTTC. Protein sequence: CASSLASGSGYNEQFF. The V call is TRBV5-1, the J call TRBJ2-1; TRBD2 matches at 8 bases. The germline CDR1 and CDR2 sequences are SGHRS and YFSETQ. This CDR3 has 16 residues. Trimming at V came to 0 bases and at J to 4 bases, leaving 6 bases not matched to a gene.

This chain uses TRBV5-6 with TRBJ1-1; D unresolved. Germline CDR1 is SGHDT and CDR2 is YYEEEE. The CDR3 is made up of 13 amino acids. The V and J ends lost 1 base and 2 bases respectively, with 6 bases between them. The CDR3 sequence is CASSLPPNTEAFF. The CDR3, as DNA: TGTGCCAGCAGCTTGCCCCCAAACACTGAAGCTTTCTTT.

The chain has TRBV2 and TRBJ1-2, with 9 positions matching TRBD1. CDR1 is SNHLY and CDR2 is FYNNEI in the germline V gene. The CDR3 is 14 residues long. Losses at the gene ends were 7 bases for V and 5 bases for J; bases not matched to a gene: 8. The CDR3 sequence is CASNDRGLPYGYTF. CDR3 nucleotides: TGTGCCAGCAACGACAGGGGGTTACCGTATGGCTACACCTTC.

The rearrangement links TRBV19 to TRBJ2-4; a possible D gene is TRBD2 (5 bases). The CDR3 spans 11 residues. The germline gives CDR1 LNHDA, CDR2 SQIVND (reference sequence). The CDR3 DNA follows: TGTGCGACCGGGGTTGGAAACATTCAGTACTTC. This encodes CATGVGNIQYF. Variable domain in full (rest from reference TRBV19 and TRBJ2-4): DGGITQSPKYLFRKEGQNVTLSCEQNLNHDAMYWYRQDPGQGLRLIYYSQIVNDFQKGDIAEGYSVSREKKESFPLTVTSAQKNPTAFYLCATGVGNIQYFGAGTRLSVL.

The chain couples TRBV19 to TRBJ1-3, with D possibly TRBD1 on 6 matching bases. The V end was cut by 5 bases, the J end by 0 bases, with 11 bases between. The CDR3 has 15 residues. Germline CDR1 and CDR2: LNHDA and SQIVND (reference sequence). CDR3 region: CASSDIQGSGNTIYF. The CDR3 nucleotides are TGTGCCAGTAGTGACATACAGGGCTCTGGAAACACCATATATTTT.

The table lists this clone with a count of one. The J gene is TRBJ2-3, the V gene TRBV12-2; TRBD2, as called in the table, went unchecked against the DNA. TRBV12-2 is designated a pseudogene. This CDR3 has 21 residues. The CDR3 here is CASRLRPLECGASPRFRTQYF. The DNA for the CDR3 is TGTGCAAGTCGCTTAAGACCCCTGGAATGCGGGGCCAGCCCCCGCTTTCGTACGCAGTATTTT.

This clone was observed once. J is TRBJ2-3 and V is TRBV30; tentative D call: TRBD2 (6 bases). Germline V lookup: CDR1 GTSNPN, CDR2 SVGIG (reference sequence). V lost 3 bases, J lost 6 bases, and 13 bases lay in between. CDR3 length: 13 amino acids. In DNA form, the CDR3 reads TGTGCCTGGAGCGACGGGGCGGGGGATACGCAGTATTTT. It is translated as CAWSDGAGDTQYF. Full variable domain (remainder filled in from reference TRBV30 and TRBJ2-3): SQTIHQWPATLVQPVGSPLSLECTVEGTSNPNLYWYRQAAGRGLQLLFYSVGIGQISSEVPQNLSASRPQDRQFILSSKKLLLSDSGFYLCAWSDGAGDTQYFGPGTRLTVL.

V and J are TRBV5-1 and TRBJ2-2, with D possibly being TRBD1 (6 bases). Germline values: CDR1 SGHRS, CDR2 YFSETQ. Between the trimmed V and J ends, which lost 3 bases and 1 base, there was a span of 7 bases. This CDR3 has 14 residues. The CDR3 nucleotides are TGCGCCAGCAGCTCGGGACAGAACACCGGGGAGCTGTTTTTT. Its protein is CASSSGQNTGELFF. Complete variable domain (other parts from reference TRBV5-1 and TRBJ2-2): KAGVTQTPRYLIKTRGQQVTLSCSPISGHRSVSWYQQTPGQGLQFLFEYFSETQRNKGNFPGRFSGRQFSNSRSEMNVSTLELGDSALYLCASSSGQNTGELFFGEGSRLTVL.

The chain employs TRBV19 and TRBJ2-7; D is tentatively TRBD1 or TRBD2 (5 bases each). Germline lookup yields CDR1 LNHDA and CDR2 SQIVND (reference sequence). The ends were cut back, 8 bases at V and 0 bases at J, with 14 bases in the middle. CDR3 size: 14 residues. CDR3 residues: CASSRGVGSYEQYF. CDR3 DNA: TGTGCCAGTTCCAGAGGGGTGGGCTCCTACGAGCAGTACTTC. Supplemented by reference TRBV19 and TRBJ2-7, the full variable domain reads DGGITQSPKYLFRKEGQNVTLSCEQNLNHDAMYWYRQDPGQGLRLIYYSQIVNDFQKGDIAEGYSVSREKKESFPLTVTSAQKNPTAFYLCASSRGVGSYEQYFGPGTRLTVT.

The chain carries TRBV13 and TRBJ2-7; D gene uncertain. CDR1 is PRHDT, CDR2 FYEKMQ, per germline (reference sequence). Deletions cut 3 bases from V and 4 bases from J, with 7 bases between. The CDR3 is 12 residues long. CDR3 residues: CASSFGKYEQYF. The CDR3 bases are TGTGCCAGCAGCTTTGGGAAGTACGAGCAGTACTTC.

The chain combines TRBV7-9 with TRBJ2-6; TRBD1 might be the D (5 bases). Germline lookup yields CDR1 SEHNR and CDR2 FQNEAQ (reference sequence). Trimming took 7 bases from V and 4 from J, leaving 17 bases between them. This CDR3 spans 16 amino acids. CDR3 sequence reads: CASKPRQGSGANVLTF. As DNA, the CDR3 is TGTGCCAGCAAACCTCGTCAGGGATCAGGGGCCAACGTCCTGACTTTC.

This chain links TRBV19 with TRBJ2-6, with D perhaps matching TRBD1 (6 bases). Between the trimmed V and J ends, which lost 4 bases and 1 base, there was a span of 17 bases. The CDR3 contains 18 residues. Germline-derived CDR1 and CDR2 are LNHDA and SQIVND (reference sequence). The CDR3 DNA is TGTGCCAGTAGTACCGGTGACAGGCTCCTTTCTGGGGCCAACGTCCTGACTTTC. Amino acid sequence: CASSTGDRLLSGANVLTF.

The chain uses TRBV5-6 and TRBJ1-1; TRBD1 might be the D (6 bases). The CDR3 length is 13 residues. CDR1 and CDR2 from the germline V gene are SGHDT and YYEEEE. V gave up 6 bases and J gave up 7 bases, with 16 bases separating them. This CDR3 is CASTRTGGGEAFF. The CDR3 nucleotides read TGTGCCAGCACCCGGACGGGGGGCGGTGAAGCTTTCTTT.

V and J are TRBV19 and TRBJ2-7; 12 bases agree with TRBD2. The junction had 5 bases not matched to a gene; V was cut back by 5 bases and J by 3 bases. Germline V gene lookup returns CDR1 LNHDA and CDR2 SQIVND (reference sequence). The CDR3 consists of 15 residues. DNA of the CDR3: TGTGCCAGTAGTTTCCGACTAGCGGGAGACTACGAGCAGTACTTC. This sequence encodes CASSFRLAGDYEQYF.

The chain couples TRBV2 to TRBJ2-3; 7 nucleotides match TRBD2. CDR1 is SNHLY, CDR2 FYNNEI, per germline. The CDR3 runs 16 residues. Trimming cost V 3 bases and J 2 bases; bases outside gene matches: 8. CDR3 sequence (DNA): TGTGCCAGCAGTGATGGGAGGGCCAGGCTCACAGATACGCAGTATTTT. It yields the protein CASSDGRARLTDTQYF.

The genes are TRBV11-2 and TRBJ2-7; unclear D gene. The CDR3 spans 13 residues. Trimming cost V 4 bases and J 3 bases, with 10 bases left between them. The V gene's germline CDR1 is SGHAT and CDR2 FQNNGV. The CDR3 is CASSSVRVYEQYF. The CDR3 DNA follows: TGTGCCAGCAGCTCAGTTAGGGTCTACGAGCAGTACTTC. Using reference TRBV11-2 and TRBJ2-7 for the parts outside the CDR3, the full variable domain is EAGVAQSPRYKIIEKRQSVAFWCNPISGHATLYWYQQILGQGPKLLIQFQNNGVVDDSQLPKDRFSAERLKGVDSTLKIQPAKLEDSAVYLCASSSVRVYEQYFGPGTRLTVT.

The chain joins TRBV2 to TRBJ2-5; D is possibly TRBD2 (6 bases). Germline-derived CDR1 and CDR2 are SNHLY and FYNNEI. The CDR3 extends over 14 amino acids. Deletions cut 0 bases from V and 9 bases from J, with 14 bases between. CDR3 residues: CASSEAGSGSAQYF. The CDR3 DNA is TGTGCCAGCAGTGAAGCAGGGAGCGGGTCGGCCCAGTACTTC. Variable domain in full (rest from reference TRBV2 and TRBJ2-5): EPEVTQTPSHQVTQMGQEVILRCVPISNHLYFYWYRQILGQKVEFLVSFYNNEISEKSEIFDDQFSVERPDGSNFTLKIRSTKLEDSAMYFCASSEAGSGSAQYFGPGTRLLVL.

The chain couples TRBV6-5 to TRBJ2-7; D is possibly TRBD1 (6 bases). Germline lookup yields CDR1 MNHEY and CDR2 SVGAGI. V lost 6 bases, J lost 3 bases, and 12 bases lay in between. This CDR3 region has 13 residues. CDR3 bases: TGTGCCAGCAGATCAGGGGCGTTCTACGAGCAGTACTTC. Residues: CASRSGAFYEQYF.